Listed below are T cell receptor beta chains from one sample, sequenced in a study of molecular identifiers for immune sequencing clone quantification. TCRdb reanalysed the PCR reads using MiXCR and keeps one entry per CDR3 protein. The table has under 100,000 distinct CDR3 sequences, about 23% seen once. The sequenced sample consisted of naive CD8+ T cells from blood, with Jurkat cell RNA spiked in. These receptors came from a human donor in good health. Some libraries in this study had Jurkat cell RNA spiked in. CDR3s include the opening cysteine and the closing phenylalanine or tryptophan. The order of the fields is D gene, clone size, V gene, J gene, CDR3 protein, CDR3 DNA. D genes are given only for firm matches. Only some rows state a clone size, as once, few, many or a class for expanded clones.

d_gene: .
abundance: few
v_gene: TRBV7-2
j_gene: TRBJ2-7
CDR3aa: CASSSTQGRYEQYF
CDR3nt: TGTGCCAGCAGCTCCACTCAGGGTAGATACGAGCAGTACTTC

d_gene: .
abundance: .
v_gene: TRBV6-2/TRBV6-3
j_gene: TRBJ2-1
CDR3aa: CASSWSLASYNEQFF
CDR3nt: TGTGCCAGCAGTTGGAGTCTGGCTTCCTACAATGAGCAGTTCTTC

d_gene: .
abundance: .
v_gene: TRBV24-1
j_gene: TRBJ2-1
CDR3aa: CATSSLDRNEQFF
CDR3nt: TGTGCCACCAGTTCTTTGGACCGCAATGAGCAGTTCTTC

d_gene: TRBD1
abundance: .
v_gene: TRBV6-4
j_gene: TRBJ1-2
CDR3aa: CASSETRQGNGYTF
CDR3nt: TGTGCCAGCAGTGAGACCCGACAGGGCAATGGCTACACCTTC

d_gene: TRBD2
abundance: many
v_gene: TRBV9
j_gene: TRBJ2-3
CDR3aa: CASSVSGGAGADTQYF
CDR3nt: TGTGCCAGCAGCGTTAGCGGGGGGGCCGGGGCAGATACGCAGTATTTT

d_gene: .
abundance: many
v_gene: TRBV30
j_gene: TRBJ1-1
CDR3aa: CAWIAGHTEAFF
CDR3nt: TGTGCCTGGATAGCGGGCCACACTGAAGCTTTCTTT

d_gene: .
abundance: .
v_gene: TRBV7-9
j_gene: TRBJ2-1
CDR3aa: CASSFGNEQFF
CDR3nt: TGTGCCAGCAGCTTCGGCAATGAGCAGTTCTTC

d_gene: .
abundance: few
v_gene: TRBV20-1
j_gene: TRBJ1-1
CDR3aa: CSARGAGVGTEAFF
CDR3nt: TGCAGTGCTCGGGGGGCAGGGGTGGGGACTGAAGCTTTCTTT

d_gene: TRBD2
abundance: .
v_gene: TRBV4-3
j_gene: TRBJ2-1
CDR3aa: CASSQVLAGYNEQFF
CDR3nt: TGCGCCAGCAGCCAAGTGCTAGCGGGGTACAATGAGCAGTTCTTC

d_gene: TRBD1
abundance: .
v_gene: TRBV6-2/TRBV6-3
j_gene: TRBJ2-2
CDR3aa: CASSVQGFLGELFF
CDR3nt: TGTGCCAGCAGCGTACAGGGGTTCTTGGGGGAGCTGTTTTTT

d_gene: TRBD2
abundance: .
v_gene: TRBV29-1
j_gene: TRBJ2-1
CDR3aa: CSVELGTSLRGQFF
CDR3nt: TGCAGCGTTGAATTGGGGACTAGTCTCCGCGGGCAGTTCTTC

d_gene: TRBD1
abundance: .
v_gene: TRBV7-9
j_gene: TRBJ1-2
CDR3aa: CASSSGTGGVYGYTF
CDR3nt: TGTGCCAGCAGCTCCGGGACAGGGGGGGTCTATGGCTACACCTTC

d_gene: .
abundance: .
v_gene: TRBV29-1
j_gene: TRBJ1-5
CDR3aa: CSVEAPGPPQHF
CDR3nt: TGCAGCGTTGAAGCCCCTGGCCCGCCCCAGCATTTT

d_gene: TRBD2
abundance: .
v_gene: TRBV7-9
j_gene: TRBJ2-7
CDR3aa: CASSLREGEQYF
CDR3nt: TGTGCCAGCAGCTTAAGGGAGGGCGAGCAGTACTTC

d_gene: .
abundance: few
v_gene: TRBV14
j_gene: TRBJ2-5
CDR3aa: CASSQGHGAPQYF
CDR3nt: TGTGCCAGCAGCCAAGGCCACGGGGCGCCCCAGTACTTC

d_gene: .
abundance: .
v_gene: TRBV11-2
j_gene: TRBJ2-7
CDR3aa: CASSLTGYEQYF
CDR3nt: TGTGCCAGCAGCCTTACAGGTTACGAGCAGTACTTC

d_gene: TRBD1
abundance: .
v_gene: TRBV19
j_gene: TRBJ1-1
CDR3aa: CASKTGDTEAFF
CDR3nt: TGTGCCAGCAAGACAGGGGACACTGAAGCTTTCTTT

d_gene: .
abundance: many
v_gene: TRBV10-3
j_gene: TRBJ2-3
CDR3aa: CAISDPYYTDTQYF
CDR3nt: TGTGCCATCAGTGATCCCTATTACACAGATACGCAGTATTTT

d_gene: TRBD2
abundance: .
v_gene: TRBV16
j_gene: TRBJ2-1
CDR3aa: CASSQGLAGVYNEQFF
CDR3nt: TGTGCCAGCAGCCAGGGACTAGCGGGAGTCTACAATGAGCAGTTCTTC

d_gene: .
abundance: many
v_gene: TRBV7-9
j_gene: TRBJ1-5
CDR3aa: CASRVGNQPQHF
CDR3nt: TGTGCCAGCAGGGTCGGGAATCAGCCCCAGCATTTT

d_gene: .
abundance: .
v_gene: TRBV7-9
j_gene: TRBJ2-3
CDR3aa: CASSLDGSSTDTQYF
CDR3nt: TGTGCCAGCAGCTTAGATGGCAGTAGCACAGATACGCAGTATTTT

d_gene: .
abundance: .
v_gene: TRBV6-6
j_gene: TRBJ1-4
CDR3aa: CASSLTGTHEKLFF
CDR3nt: TGTGCCAGCAGTTTGACAGGTACCCATGAAAAACTGTTTTTT

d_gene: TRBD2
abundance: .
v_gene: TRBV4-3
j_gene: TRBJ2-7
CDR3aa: CASSPQRLAGAYEQYF
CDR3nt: TGCGCCAGCAGCCCACAGAGACTAGCGGGAGCCTACGAGCAGTACTTC

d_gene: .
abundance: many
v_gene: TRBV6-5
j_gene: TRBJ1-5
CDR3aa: CASSSRSYQPQHF
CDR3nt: TGTGCCAGCAGTTCCCGAAGCTATCAGCCCCAGCATTTT

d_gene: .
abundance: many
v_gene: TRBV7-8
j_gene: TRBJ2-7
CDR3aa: CASSLAWAASEYEQYF
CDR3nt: TGTGCCAGCAGCTTAGCGTGGGCGGCATCGGAGTACGAGCAGTACTTC

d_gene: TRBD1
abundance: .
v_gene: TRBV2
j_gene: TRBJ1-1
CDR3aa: CAGWDRGTILNTEAFF
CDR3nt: TGTGCCGGCTGGGACAGGGGGACCATACTAAACACTGAAGCTTTCTTT

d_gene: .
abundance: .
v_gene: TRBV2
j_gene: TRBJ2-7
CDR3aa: CASSVPVRREQYF
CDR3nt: TGTGCCAGCAGTGTGCCGGTCCGTCGCGAGCAGTACTTC

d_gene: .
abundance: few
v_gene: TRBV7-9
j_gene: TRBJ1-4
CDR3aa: CASSLLEEKLFF
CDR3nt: TGTGCCAGCAGCTTATTAGAGGAAAAACTGTTTTTT

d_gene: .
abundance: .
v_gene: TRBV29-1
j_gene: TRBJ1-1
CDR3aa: CSVEYGALNTDAFF
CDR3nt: TGCAGCGTTGAATATGGGGCCCTGAACACTGACGCTTTCTTT

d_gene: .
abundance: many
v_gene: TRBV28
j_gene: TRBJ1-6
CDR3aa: CASSLYGRVYSPLHF
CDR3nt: TGTGCCAGCAGTTTATACGGCAGGGTTTATTCACCCCTCCACTTT

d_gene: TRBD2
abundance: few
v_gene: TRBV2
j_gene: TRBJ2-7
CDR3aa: CASSSYSGSYEQYF
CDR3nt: TGTGCCAGCAGTTCATATAGCGGGAGTTACGAGCAGTACTTC

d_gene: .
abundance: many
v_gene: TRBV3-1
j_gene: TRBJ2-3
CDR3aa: CASSQGRYTDTQYF
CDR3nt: TGTGCCAGCAGCCAAGGGCGTTACACAGATACGCAGTATTTT

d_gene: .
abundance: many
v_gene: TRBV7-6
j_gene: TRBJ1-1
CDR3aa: CASSSYTENTEAFF
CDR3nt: TGTGCCAGCAGCTCCTACACGGAGAACACTGAAGCTTTCTTT

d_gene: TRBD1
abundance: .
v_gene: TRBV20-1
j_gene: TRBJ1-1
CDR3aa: CSARVLGQGNTEAFF
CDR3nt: TGCAGTGCTAGAGTCTTGGGACAGGGGAACACTGAAGCTTTCTTT

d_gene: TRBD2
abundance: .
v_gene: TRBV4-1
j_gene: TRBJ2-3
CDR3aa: CASSGGTSGGTDTQYF
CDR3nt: TGCGCCAGCAGCGGCGGGACTAGCGGGGGCACAGATACGCAGTATTTT

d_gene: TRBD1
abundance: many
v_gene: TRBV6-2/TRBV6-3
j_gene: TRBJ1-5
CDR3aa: CASRLGGWSNQPQHF
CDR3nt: TGTGCCAGTAGACTAGGGGGCTGGAGCAATCAGCCCCAGCATTTT

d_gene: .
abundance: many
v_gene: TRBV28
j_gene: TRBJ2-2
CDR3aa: CASSLETNTGELFF
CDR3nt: TGTGCCAGCAGTTTGGAAACTAACACCGGGGAGCTGTTTTTT

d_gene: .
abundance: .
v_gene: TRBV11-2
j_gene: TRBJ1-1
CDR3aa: CACSLDGANTEAFF
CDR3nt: TGTGCCTGCAGCTTAGATGGTGCGAACACTGAAGCTTTCTTT

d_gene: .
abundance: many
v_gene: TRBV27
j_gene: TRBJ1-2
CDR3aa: CASSSYRSNYGYTF
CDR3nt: TGTGCCAGCAGTTCTTACAGGTCTAACTATGGCTACACCTTC

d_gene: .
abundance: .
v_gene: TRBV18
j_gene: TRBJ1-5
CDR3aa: CASSPEGLNQPQHF
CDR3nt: TGTGCCAGCTCACCGGAGGGTCTCAATCAGCCCCAGCATTTT

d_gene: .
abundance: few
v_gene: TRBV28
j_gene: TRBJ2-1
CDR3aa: CASSTRLATYYNEQFF
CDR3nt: TGTGCCAGCAGCACTAGGCTGGCGACCTACTACAATGAGCAGTTCTTC

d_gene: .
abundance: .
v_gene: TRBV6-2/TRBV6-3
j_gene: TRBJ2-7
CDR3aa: CASSYITTNYEQYF
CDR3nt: TGTGCCAGCAGTTACATCACGACGAACTACGAGCAGTACTTC

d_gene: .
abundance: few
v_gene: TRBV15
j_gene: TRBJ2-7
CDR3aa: CATSVKRGDEQYF
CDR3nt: TGTGCCACCAGTGTTAAGAGAGGGGACGAGCAGTACTTC

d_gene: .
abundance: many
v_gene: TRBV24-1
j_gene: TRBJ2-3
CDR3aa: CATSDFRDSTDTQYF
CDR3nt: TGTGCCACCAGTGATTTTCGGGACAGCACAGATACGCAGTATTTT

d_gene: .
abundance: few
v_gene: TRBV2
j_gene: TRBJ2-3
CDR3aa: CASSEWFSGTDTQYF
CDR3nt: TGTGCCAGCAGTGAATGGTTTAGCGGCACAGATACGCAGTATTTT

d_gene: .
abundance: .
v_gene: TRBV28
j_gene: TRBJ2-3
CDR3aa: CASRRSDRRPPDTQYF
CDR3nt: TGTGCCAGCAGGAGATCTGACAGGAGGCCTCCAGATACGCAGTATTTT

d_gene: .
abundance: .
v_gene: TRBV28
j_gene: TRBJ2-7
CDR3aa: CASSFLAYEQYF
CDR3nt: TGTGCCAGCAGTTTTCTAGCTTACGAGCAGTACTTC

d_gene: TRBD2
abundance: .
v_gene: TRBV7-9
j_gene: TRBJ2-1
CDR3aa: CASSRTLAGASYNEQFF
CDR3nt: TGTGCCAGCAGCCGAACCCTAGCGGGAGCTTCCTACAATGAGCAGTTCTTC

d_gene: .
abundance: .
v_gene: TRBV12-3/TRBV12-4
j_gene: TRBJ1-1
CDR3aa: CAYSQVLTEAFF
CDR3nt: TGTGCCTACAGCCAAGTCCTCACTGAAGCTTTCTTT

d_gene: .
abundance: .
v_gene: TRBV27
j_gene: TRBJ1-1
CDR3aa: CASSLIGSNTEAFF
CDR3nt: TGTGCCAGCAGTTTAATAGGGTCTAACACTGAAGCTTTCTTT

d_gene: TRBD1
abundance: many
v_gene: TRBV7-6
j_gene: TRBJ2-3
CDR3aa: CASSLYGTGALTDTQYF
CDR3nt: TGTGCCAGCAGCTTATACGGGACAGGGGCACTCACAGATACGCAGTATTTT

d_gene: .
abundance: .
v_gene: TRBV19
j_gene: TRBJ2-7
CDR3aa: CASSIMAAPTYEQYF
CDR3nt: TGTGCCAGTAGTATAATGGCGGCTCCAACCTACGAGCAGTACTTC

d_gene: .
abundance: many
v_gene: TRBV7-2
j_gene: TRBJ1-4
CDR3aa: CASSFDNRATNEKLFF
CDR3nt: TGTGCCAGCAGCTTTGATAACCGTGCAACTAATGAAAAACTGTTTTTT

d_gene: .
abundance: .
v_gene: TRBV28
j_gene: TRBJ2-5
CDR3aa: CASSFAQGAKETQYF
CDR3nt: TGTGCCAGCAGTTTCGCACAGGGAGCCAAAGAGACCCAGTACTTC

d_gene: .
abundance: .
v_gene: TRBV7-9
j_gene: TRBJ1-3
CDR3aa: CASSGTGATSGNTIYF
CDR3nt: TGTGCCAGCAGCGGTACGGGGGCCACCTCTGGAAACACCATATATTTT